Below, one T cell receptor beta chain is given with its context. What it binds is unknown. The assay was immunoSEQ multiplex PCR, and TCRdb's table has in-frame clones only and misses some. The table shows about 220,000 clones, with about 92% occurring only once. These data originate in a study of T cell responses to AZD1222 COVID-19 vaccine. Study-wide results and caveats: Increases in Spike-specific TCR breadth and depth were seen after two AZD1222 doses.

The CDR3 covers 14 residues. CDR1 is LNHDA, CDR2 SQIVND, per germline (reference sequence). Germline trimming cut 1 base from V and 6 bases from J; bases unmatched to any gene: 2. The sequencing used peripheral blood, collected on day 0 of MenACWY control vaccination. This clonotype was sampled from an adult in good health. The chain joins TRBV19 to TRBJ2-2; 7 bases map to TRBD1. This chain's CDR3 is CASSIVGGAGELFF. CDR3 sequence (DNA): TGTGCCAGTAGTATAGTAGGGGGCGCCGGGGAGCTGTTTTTT.